A selection of T cell receptor beta chains follows, all from one sample in a study of CD8+CD57+ T cells in acquired aplastic anemia. TCRdb used MiXCR to reprocess the reads, holding one entry per CDR3 protein. The table lists approximately 190,000 distinct CDR3 sequences, under 55% of them singletons. The sequenced sample consisted of sorted CD4+, CD8+, or CD8+CD57+ T cells (not recorded which) from PBMCs. Receptors originate from a human donor with aplastic anemia. Each CDR3 is given with its conserved first and last residue. A D gene is named only where the DNA matches it firmly. Clone size is stated in some rows and not others, as once, few, many or a class when expanded.

size,D,J,V,CDR3,DNA
many,.,TRBJ2-3,TRBV7-2,CASSPDTDTQYF,TGTGCCAGCAGCCCAGACACAGATACGCAGTATTTT
.,TRBD1,TRBJ1-3,TRBV4-2,CASSRQGGSPGNTIYF,TGTGCCAGCAGCCGACAGGGAGGCTCTCCTGGAAACACCATATATTTT
many,TRBD1,TRBJ2-7,TRBV27,CASSMDRASYEQYF,TGTGCCAGCTCTATGGACAGGGCCTCCTACGAGCAGTACTTC
few,.,TRBJ2-3,TRBV24-1,CATSDFGNTDTQYF,TGTGCCACCAGTGATTTCGGCAACACAGATACGCAGTATTTT
.,.,TRBJ2-3,TRBV10-3,CAISPTGPPDTQYF,TGTGCCATCAGTCCGACAGGCCCGCCAGATACGCAGTATTTT
few,.,TRBJ2-5,TRBV24-1,CATSDSGEVGETQYF,TGTGCCACCAGTGACTCGGGCGAGGTCGGAGAGACCCAGTACTTC
many,TRBD1,TRBJ2-3,TRBV5-1,CASLQGSADTDTQYF,TGCGCCAGTCTACAGGGGTCCGCCGATACAGATACGCAGTATTTT
many,TRBD1,TRBJ1-5,TRBV7-2,CASSVGQGNQPQHF,TGTGCCAGCAGCGTGGGACAGGGGAATCAGCCCCAGCATTTT
.,.,TRBJ2-1,TRBV19,CASSIVDGSHNEQFF,TGTGCCAGTAGTATAGTTGACGGGAGTCACAATGAGCAGTTCTTC
many,TRBD1,TRBJ1-1,TRBV10-3,CAISGQPGQGTEAFF,TGTGCCATCAGTGGCCAACCGGGACAGGGCACTGAAGCTTTCTTT
.,TRBD1,TRBJ1-6,TRBV15,CATSREAGTGYSPLHF,TGTGCCACCAGCAGAGAAGCAGGGACAGGCTACTCACCCCTCCACTTT
.,.,TRBJ1-5,TRBV2,CASRKTDRNSQPQHF,TGTGCCAGCAGAAAGACTGACAGGAACTCTCAGCCCCAGCATTTT
.,.,TRBJ1-1,TRBV5-1,CASSVLKLGNTEAFF,TGCGCCAGCAGCGTTCTGAAATTGGGAAACACTGAAGCTTTCTTT
.,TRBD1,TRBJ1-4,TRBV20-1,CSARATGGNEKLFF,TGCAGTGCTAGAGCGACAGGGGGTAATGAAAAACTGTTTTTT
.,.,TRBJ1-1,TRBV18,CASSTAQNTEAFF,TGTGCCAGCTCGACGGCTCAGAACACTGAAGCTTTCTTT
few,.,TRBJ1-1,TRBV29-1,CSVEVGVPEAFF,TGCAGCGTTGAGGTGGGCGTCCCTGAAGCTTTCTTT
.,.,TRBJ1-4,TRBV2,CASKRDEKLFF,TGTGCCAGCAAGAGGGATGAAAAACTGTTTTTT
.,.,TRBJ2-7,TRBV2,CASSEADRYEQYF,TGTGCCAGCAGTGAGGCAGATCGCTACGAGCAGTACTTC
.,.,TRBJ1-1,TRBV9,CASSVVDTEAFF,TGTGCCAGCAGCGTAGTGGACACTGAAGCTTTCTTT
.,TRBD1,TRBJ1-4,TRBV29-1,CSVRTGNEKLFF,TGCAGCGTACGGACAGGAAATGAAAAACTGTTTTTT
.,.,TRBJ2-5,TRBV14,CASSQVPQETQYF,TGTGCCAGCAGCCAAGTACCCCAAGAGACCCAGTACTTC
.,.,TRBJ1-1,TRBV5-1,CASSDVGSEAFF,TGTGCCAGCAGCGACGTGGGGTCTGAAGCTTTCTTT
many,TRBD2,TRBJ2-1,TRBV12-3/TRBV12-4,CASSPGASGTNEQFF,TGTGCCAGCAGCCCTGGGGCTAGCGGGACCAATGAGCAGTTCTTC
many,TRBD2,TRBJ2-2,TRBV9,CASSALAGDTGELFF,TGTGCCAGCAGCGCTTTAGCGGGAGACACCGGGGAGCTGTTTTTT
many,.,TRBJ2-7,TRBV12-3/TRBV12-4,CASSLEQAHYEQYF,TGTGCCAGCAGTTTAGAACAGGCCCACTACGAGCAGTACTTC
once,.,TRBJ2-7,TRBV7-2,CASSSPGLAIYEQYF,TGTGCCAGCAGCTCACCGGGGCTAGCGATCTACGAGCAGTACTTC
once,TRBD1,TRBJ2-1,TRBV5-5,CASSQGAAYNEQFF,TGTGCCAGCAGCCAGGGGGCCGCGTACAATGAGCAGTTCTTC
many,.,TRBJ1-2,TRBV6-5,CASRIGAGYGYTF,TGTGCCAGCAGAATCGGTGCCGGATATGGCTACACCTTC
many,.,TRBJ1-1,TRBV7-2,CASSLVRGYTEAFF,TGTGCCAGCAGCTTGGTTAGAGGGTACACTGAAGCTTTCTTT
few,.,TRBJ1-4,TRBV5-6,CASSPRGREGEKLFF,TGTGCCAGCAGCCCCCGCGGTCGGGAGGGGGAAAAACTGTTTTTT
many,.,TRBJ1-4,TRBV15,CATSREWTVLEDEKLFF,TGTGCCACCAGCAGGGAATGGACAGTCTTGGAGGATGAAAAACTGTTTTTT
many,.,TRBJ2-7,TRBV7-9,CASSFPAAEQYF,TGTGCCAGCAGCTTCCCCGCTGCCGAGCAGTACTTC
many,.,TRBJ1-2,TRBV9,CASSVDPVGGRGYTF,TGTGCCAGCAGCGTAGATCCTGTTGGGGGTCGTGGCTACACCTTC
.,TRBD2,TRBJ2-7,TRBV25-1,CAWSVRTSGRASVHEQYF,TGTGCCTGGAGTGTACGGACTAGCGGGAGGGCATCCGTCCACGAGCAGTACTTC
many,.,TRBJ1-3,TRBV7-9,CASSPDETGNTIYF,TGTGCCAGCAGCCCGGACGAGACTGGAAACACCATATATTTT
few,.,TRBJ2-1,TRBV7-6,CASSLLNNEQFF,TGTGCCAGCAGCCTCCTAAACAATGAGCAGTTCTTC
.,TRBD1,TRBJ2-7,TRBV4-1,CASSQEGTASSYEQYF,TGCGCCAGCAGCCAAGAAGGGACAGCCTCCTCCTACGAGCAGTACTTC
.,.,TRBJ2-7,TRBV4-1,CASSQDSGGYYEQYF,TGCGCCAGCAGCCAAGATTCGGGCGGCTACTACGAGCAGTACTTC
many,.,TRBJ2-1,TRBV4-1,CASSRGSNEQFF,TGCGCCAGCAGCCGGGGGAGCAATGAGCAGTTCTTC
many,TRBD1,TRBJ1-1,TRBV5-1,CASSLAGGWDTEAFF,TGCGCCAGCAGCTTGGCAGGGGGCTGGGACACTGAAGCTTTCTTT
.,TRBD1,TRBJ1-6,TRBV2,CASSGDRDNSPLHF,TGTGCCAGCAGTGGGGACAGGGATAATTCACCCCTCCACTTT
.,.,TRBJ1-1,TRBV11-2,CASSLMGMNTEAFF,TGTGCCAGCAGCTTAATGGGCATGAACACTGAAGCTTTCTTT